The entry that follows covers one T cell receptor beta chain sequence. Libraries were prepared by immunoSEQ multiplex PCR; TCRdb keeps only in-frame clonotypes and omits some of them. The sample has approximately 130,000 clones; more than 65% are singletons. V was trimmed by 6 bases and J by 0 bases, leaving 12 bases between them. CDR3 size: 14 residues. Germline CDR1 reads LNHDA; CDR2 reads SQIVND (reference sequence). The sample comes from a study of blood T cell repertoires in COVID-19. About the research overall: Specimens from acute and convalescent COVID-19 originated in the United States, Italy and Spain. The analysed material was cDNA or gDNA that came from T cells, B-cell-depleted T cells, or PBMCs.

V is TRBV19 and J is TRBJ2-7, with D maybe TRBD1 (6 bases). The clonotype comes from a human donor in a cohort sampled during active COVID-19. The sequenced material came from peripheral blood. This chain's CDR3 is CASSRQVSSYEQYF. Written as DNA, the CDR3 is TGTGCCAGTAGCCGACAGGTTAGCTCCTACGAGCAGTACTTC.